A selection of T cell receptor beta chains follows, all from one sample in a study of blood T cell repertoires in COVID-19. Profiling relied on immunoSEQ multiplex PCR, and the TCRdb table lists in-frame clones only, not all of them. Of approximately 280,000 clones listed, nearly 90% were seen once; the top ten hold roughly 1.9%. The sequenced sample was PBMCs or T cells enriched from blood (not recorded which). The receptors derive from a woman in her fifties or sixties who had recovered from COVID-19. CDR3s include the opening cysteine and the closing phenylalanine or tryptophan. D genes are given only for firm matches.

V	D	J	CDR3	DNA
TRBV7-3	.	TRBJ2-1	CASSFSYSEQFF	TGTGCCAGCAGCTTTTCGTACTCGGAGCAGTTCTTC
TRBV5-1	TRBD1	TRBJ2-7	CASSSRQGTIFSEQYF	TGCGCCAGCAGCTCCCGACAGGGTACGATCTTCTCCGAGCAGTACTTC
TRBV11-2	TRBD1	TRBJ2-5	CASSLVSATGGTQYF	TGTGCCAGCAGCTTAGTCTCGGCGACAGGGGGAACCCAGTACTTC
TRBV9	TRBD1	TRBJ1-2	CASSVAQWDRGRLDGYTF	TGTGCCAGCAGCGTAGCCCAATGGGACAGGGGGCGATTGGATGGCTACACCTTC
TRBV3-1/TRBV3-2	TRBD2	TRBJ2-5	CASSQGEASGSYQETQYF	TGTGCCAGCAGCCAAGGGGAGGCTAGCGGGTCGTACCAAGAGACCCAGTACTTC
TRBV15	.	TRBJ2-2	CATSESNSFTGELFF	TGTGCCACCAGCGAGTCGAACAGCTTCACCGGGGAGCTGTTTTTT
TRBV3-1/TRBV3-2	.	TRBJ1-4	CASSSRGGEKLFF	TGTGCCAGCAGTTCCCGAGGGGGTGAAAAACTGTTTTTT
TRBV5-8	.	TRBJ1-2	CASSLDRTYNYGYTF	TGTGCCAGCAGCCTGGACCGAACTTATAACTATGGCTACACCTTC
TRBV6-5	.	TRBJ1-6	CASHDGSSYNSPLHF	TGTGCCAGCCACGACGGGAGCTCCTATAATTCACCCCTCCACTTT
TRBV14	.	TRBJ2-2	CASSRRQNTGELFF	TGTGCCAGCAGCCGCCGACAGAACACCGGGGAGCTGTTTTTT